This T cell receptor beta chain derives from a study of T-cell reconstitution after alpha-beta-depleted transplantation in children. With 4 bases removed from V and 2 bases from J, the gap between germline ends came to 11 bases. Germline-derived CDR1 and CDR2 are SQVTM and ANQGSEA. The CDR3 has 13 residues. Construction of the TCRbeta library involved unique molecular identifiers. TCRdb reprocessed the PCR reads via MiXCR and lists one record per CDR3 protein. The table records 500,000 or so distinct CDR3 sequences, approximately 29% of them present only once. This specimen consisted of PBMCs from the stem cell graft donor, obtained from the stem cell graft. V gene TRBV29-1 combines with J gene TRBJ2-5; D unresolved. The sequence was obtained from a human donor who donated a stem cell graft to a child with aplastic anemia. The CDR3 protein is CSVGVSSQETQYF. CDR3 DNA: TGCAGCGTTGGAGTGTCGAGTCAAGAGACCCAGTACTTC.